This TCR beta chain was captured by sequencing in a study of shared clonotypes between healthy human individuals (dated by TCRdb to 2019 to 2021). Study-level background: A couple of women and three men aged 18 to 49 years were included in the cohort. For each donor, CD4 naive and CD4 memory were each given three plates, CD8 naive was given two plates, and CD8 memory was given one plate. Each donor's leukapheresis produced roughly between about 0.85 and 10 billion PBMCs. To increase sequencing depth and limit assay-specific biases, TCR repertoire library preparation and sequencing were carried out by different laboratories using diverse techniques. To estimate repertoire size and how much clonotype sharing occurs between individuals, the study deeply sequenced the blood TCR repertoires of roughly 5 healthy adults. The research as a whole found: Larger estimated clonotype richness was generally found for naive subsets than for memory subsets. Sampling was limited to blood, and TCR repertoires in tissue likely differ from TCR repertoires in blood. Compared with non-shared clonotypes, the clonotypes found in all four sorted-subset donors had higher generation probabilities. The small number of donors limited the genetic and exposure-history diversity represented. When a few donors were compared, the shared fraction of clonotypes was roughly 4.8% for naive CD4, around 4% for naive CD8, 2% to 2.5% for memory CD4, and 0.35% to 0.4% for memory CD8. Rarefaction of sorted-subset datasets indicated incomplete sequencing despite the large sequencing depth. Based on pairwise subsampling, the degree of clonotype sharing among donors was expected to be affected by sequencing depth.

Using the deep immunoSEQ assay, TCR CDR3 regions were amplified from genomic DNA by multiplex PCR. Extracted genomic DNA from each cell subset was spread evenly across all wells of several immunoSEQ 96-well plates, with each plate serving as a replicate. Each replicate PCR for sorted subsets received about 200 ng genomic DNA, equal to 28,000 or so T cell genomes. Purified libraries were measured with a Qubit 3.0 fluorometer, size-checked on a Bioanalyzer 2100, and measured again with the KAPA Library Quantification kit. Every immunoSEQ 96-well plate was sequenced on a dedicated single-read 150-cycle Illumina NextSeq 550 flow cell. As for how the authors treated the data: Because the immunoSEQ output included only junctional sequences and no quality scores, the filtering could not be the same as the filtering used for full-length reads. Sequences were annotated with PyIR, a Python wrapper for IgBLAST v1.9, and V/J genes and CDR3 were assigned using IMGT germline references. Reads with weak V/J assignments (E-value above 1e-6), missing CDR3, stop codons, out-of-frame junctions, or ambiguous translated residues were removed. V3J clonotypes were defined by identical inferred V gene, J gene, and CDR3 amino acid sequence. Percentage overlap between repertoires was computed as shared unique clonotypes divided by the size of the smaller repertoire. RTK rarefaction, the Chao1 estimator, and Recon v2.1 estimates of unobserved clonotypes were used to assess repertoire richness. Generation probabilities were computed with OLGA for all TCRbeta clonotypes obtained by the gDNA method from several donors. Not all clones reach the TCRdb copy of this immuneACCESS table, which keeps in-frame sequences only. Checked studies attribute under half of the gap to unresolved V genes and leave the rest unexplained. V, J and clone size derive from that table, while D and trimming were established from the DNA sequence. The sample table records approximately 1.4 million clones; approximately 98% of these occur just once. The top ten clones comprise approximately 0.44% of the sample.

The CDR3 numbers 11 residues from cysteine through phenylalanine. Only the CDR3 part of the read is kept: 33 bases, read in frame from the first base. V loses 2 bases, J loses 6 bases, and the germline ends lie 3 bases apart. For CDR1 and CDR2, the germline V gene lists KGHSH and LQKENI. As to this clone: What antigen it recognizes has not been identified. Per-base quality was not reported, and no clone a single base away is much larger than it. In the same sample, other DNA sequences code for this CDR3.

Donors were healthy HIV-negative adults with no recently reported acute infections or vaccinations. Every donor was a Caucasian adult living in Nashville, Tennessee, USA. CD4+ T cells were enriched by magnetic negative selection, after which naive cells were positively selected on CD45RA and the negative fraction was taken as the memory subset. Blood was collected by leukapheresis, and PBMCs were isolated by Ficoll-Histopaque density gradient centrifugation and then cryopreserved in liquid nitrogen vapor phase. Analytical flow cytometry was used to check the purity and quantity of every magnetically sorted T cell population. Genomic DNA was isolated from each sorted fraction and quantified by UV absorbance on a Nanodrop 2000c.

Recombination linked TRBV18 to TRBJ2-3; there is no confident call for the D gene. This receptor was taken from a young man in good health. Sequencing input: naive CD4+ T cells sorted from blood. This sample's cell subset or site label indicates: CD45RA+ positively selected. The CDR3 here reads CASSPMDTQYF. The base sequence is TGTGCCAGCTCACCAATGGATACGCAGTATTTT.